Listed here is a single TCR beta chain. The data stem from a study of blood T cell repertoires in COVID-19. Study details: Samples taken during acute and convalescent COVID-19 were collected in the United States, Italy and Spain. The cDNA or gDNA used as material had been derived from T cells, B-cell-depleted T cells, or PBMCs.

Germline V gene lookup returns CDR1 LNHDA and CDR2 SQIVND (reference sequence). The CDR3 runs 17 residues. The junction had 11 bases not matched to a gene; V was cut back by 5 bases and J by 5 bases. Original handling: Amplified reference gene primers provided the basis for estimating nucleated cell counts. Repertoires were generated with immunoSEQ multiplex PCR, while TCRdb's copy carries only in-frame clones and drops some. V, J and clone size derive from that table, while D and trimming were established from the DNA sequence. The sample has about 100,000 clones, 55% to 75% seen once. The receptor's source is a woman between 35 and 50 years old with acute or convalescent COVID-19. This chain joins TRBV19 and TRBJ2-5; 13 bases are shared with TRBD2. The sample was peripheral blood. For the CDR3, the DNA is TGTGCCAGTAGTCGACGACTAGCGGGGGGCCACGAGGAGACCCAGTACTTC. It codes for CASSRRLAGGHEETQYF.